Described below is a single T cell receptor beta chain sequence and its context. The identical CDR3 is also encoded by other nucleotide sequences in the sample. The sample belongs to a study of shared clonotypes between healthy human individuals. Study summary: Researchers assigned three CD4 naive, three CD4 memory, two CD8 naive and one CD8 memory plate to each donor.

Donors comprised healthy HIV-negative adults lacking recent acute infections or vaccinations. Nashville, Tennessee was home to all donors, each a Caucasian adult. CDR3 size: 11 residues. Per the germline V gene, CDR1 is DFQATT and CDR2 is SNEGSKA (reference sequence). Germline trimming cut 6 bases from V and 5 bases from J; bases unmatched to any gene: 3. The input for sorted-subset replicate PCRs was 150 to 200 ng DNA, around 30,000 T cell genomes. The repertoire was sequenced with immunoSEQ multiplex PCR; TCRdb's copy has only in-frame clones and lacks some. The sample includes millions of clones, roughly 94% of them seen just once.

The V and J genes are TRBV20-1 and TRBJ2-5, with 7 nucleotides matching TRBD2. Source material: naive CD4+ T cells sorted from blood. Documented subset: CD45RA+ positively selected. This TCR was sampled from a man aged 18 to 30 in good health. CDR3 sequence reads: CSASGEETQYF. In nucleotides, the CDR3 is TGCAGTGCAAGCGGGGAGGAGACCCAGTACTTC.